This is a list of T cell receptor beta chains from one sample in a study of response to subunit inactivated influenza vaccine. TCRdb ran MiXCR on the RT-PCR reads and lists one entry per CDR3 protein. The sample carries roughly 710,000 distinct CDR3 sequences, 14% recorded once. The material sequenced was PBMCs from blood, taken 14 to 15 days before vaccination. Every receptor here comes from a man aged 45 to 65 who received an inactivated influenza vaccine. Each CDR3 is given with its conserved first and last residue. The D gene is left open where the match is weak. Not all rows give a size; the values are once, few, many and, for expanded clones, a class.

V gene: TRBV4-2; clone size: -; D gene: TRBD1; J gene: TRBJ2-1; CDR3 DNA: TGTGCCAGCAGCCAAGCGGGACAGGGGGTTGAGCAGTTCTTC; CDR3 protein: CASSQAGQGVEQFF
V gene: TRBV12-3/TRBV12-4; clone size: few; D gene: TRBD1; J gene: TRBJ2-2; CDR3 DNA: TGTGCCAGCAGAAGGGACAGGGGCGAGACCGGGGAGCTGTTTTTT; CDR3 protein: CASRRDRGETGELFF
V gene: TRBV4-3; clone size: few; D gene: TRBD2; J gene: TRBJ2-1; CDR3 DNA: TGCGCCAGCAGCCAAACCTCCGGGGGGGCGTGGAATGAGCAGTTCTTC; CDR3 protein: CASSQTSGGAWNEQFF
V gene: TRBV5-1; clone size: few; D gene: -; J gene: TRBJ2-2; CDR3 DNA: TGCGCCAGCAGCTTGGAGGGGGAAGGGACCGGGGAGCTGTTTTTT; CDR3 protein: CASSLEGEGTGELFF
V gene: TRBV6-5; clone size: -; D gene: TRBD2; J gene: TRBJ2-3; CDR3 DNA: TGTGCCAGCAGTTACCCGACGTGGAGCGGGGGAAGCACAGATACGCAGTATTTT; CDR3 protein: CASSYPTWSGGSTDTQYF
V gene: TRBV7-2; clone size: -; D gene: -; J gene: TRBJ2-3; CDR3 DNA: TGTGCCAGCAGCTTAGCGTTTCTGGGCAGGGAAGCAGATACGCAGTATTTT; CDR3 protein: CASSLAFLGREADTQYF
V gene: TRBV6-1; clone size: few; D gene: -; J gene: TRBJ2-5; CDR3 DNA: TGTGCCAGCAGTGAAGTAGCCGGTCAAGAGACCCAGTACTTC; CDR3 protein: CASSEVAGQETQYF
V gene: TRBV7-8; clone size: -; D gene: -; J gene: TRBJ1-5; CDR3 DNA: TGTGCCAGCAGCTTAAGTGGGACGAGCAACAATCAGCCCCAGCATTTT; CDR3 protein: CASSLSGTSNNQPQHF
V gene: TRBV28; clone size: -; D gene: TRBD1; J gene: TRBJ1-1; CDR3 DNA: TGTGCCAGCAGGCAACAGGGGGTGTGGACTGAAGCTTTCTTT; CDR3 protein: CASRQQGVWTEAFF
V gene: TRBV7-9; clone size: few; D gene: -; J gene: TRBJ1-4; CDR3 DNA: TGTGCCAGCAGCTTGCAATTTGAAAAACTGTTTTTT; CDR3 protein: CASSLQFEKLFF
V gene: TRBV6-6; clone size: -; D gene: -; J gene: TRBJ1-1; CDR3 DNA: TGTGCCAGCCGCCGGGGTGTCGGCACTGAAGCTTTCTTT; CDR3 protein: CASRRGVGTEAFF
V gene: TRBV28; clone size: few; D gene: -; J gene: TRBJ2-7; CDR3 DNA: TGTGCCAGCAGTGCTAGCACCACCTACGAGCAGTACTTC; CDR3 protein: CASSASTTYEQYF
V gene: TRBV14; clone size: few; D gene: -; J gene: TRBJ1-1; CDR3 DNA: TGTGCCAGCAGCCGAGAGCTGAACACTGAAGCTTTCTTT; CDR3 protein: CASSRELNTEAFF
V gene: TRBV4-2; clone size: few; D gene: TRBD1; J gene: TRBJ2-1; CDR3 DNA: TGTGCCAGCAGCCAAGACGAAAGACAGGGCTCCTACAATGAGCAGTTCTTC; CDR3 protein: CASSQDERQGSYNEQFF
V gene: TRBV19; clone size: few; D gene: -; J gene: TRBJ1-2; CDR3 DNA: TGTGCCAGTAGTGGCGGGGATCCATGGAGGTATGGCTACACCTTC; CDR3 protein: CASSGGDPWRYGYTF
V gene: TRBV7-2; clone size: few; D gene: -; J gene: TRBJ1-1; CDR3 DNA: TGTGCCAGCAGCTTCGGGGGGACCACTGAAGCTTTCTTT; CDR3 protein: CASSFGGTTEAFF
V gene: TRBV5-1; clone size: few; D gene: -; J gene: TRBJ2-5; CDR3 DNA: TGCGCCAGCAGCCCCTCTGGTGGGGGGGCACGAGAGACCCAGTACTTC; CDR3 protein: CASSPSGGGARETQYF
V gene: TRBV6-9; clone size: -; D gene: -; J gene: TRBJ2-3; CDR3 DNA: TGTGCCCCCGCGGCGCCAGATACGCAGTATTTT; CDR3 protein: CAPAAPDTQYF
V gene: TRBV7-9; clone size: few; D gene: -; J gene: TRBJ1-2; CDR3 DNA: TGTGCCAGCAGGCCCGGACCCGGTCCCCTATATGGCTACACCTTC; CDR3 protein: CASRPGPGPLYGYTF
V gene: TRBV7-9; clone size: -; D gene: TRBD2; J gene: TRBJ2-7; CDR3 DNA: TGTGCCAGCAGCCTTAGCGGGGGAGCGAACGAGCAGTACTTC; CDR3 protein: CASSLSGGANEQYF
V gene: TRBV15; clone size: few; D gene: -; J gene: TRBJ1-3; CDR3 DNA: TGTGCCACCAGCTCCTTATACAGGGATCCGGACACCATATATTTT; CDR3 protein: CATSSLYRDPDTIYF
V gene: TRBV6-1; clone size: -; D gene: -; J gene: TRBJ1-2; CDR3 DNA: TGTGCCAGCAGTGATTTAAGGGGCCCTTATGGCTACACCTTC; CDR3 protein: CASSDLRGPYGYTF
V gene: TRBV12-3/TRBV12-4; clone size: few; D gene: TRBD2; J gene: TRBJ2-1; CDR3 DNA: TGTGCCAGCAGTTTAGGGGCTAGCGGCGATGAGCAGTTCTTC; CDR3 protein: CASSLGASGDEQFF
V gene: TRBV29-1; clone size: -; D gene: -; J gene: TRBJ2-1; CDR3 DNA: TGCAGCGTTGAGTCAGCGCAACGGGTGGATGAGCAGTTCTTC; CDR3 protein: CSVESAQRVDEQFF
V gene: TRBV6-2/TRBV6-3; clone size: few; D gene: -; J gene: TRBJ2-7; CDR3 DNA: TGTGCCAGCAGTTACGAGGGGGGCCCAACCTACGAGCAGTACTTC; CDR3 protein: CASSYEGGPTYEQYF
V gene: TRBV28; clone size: few; D gene: -; J gene: TRBJ2-7; CDR3 DNA: TGTGCCAGCAGTTTAAAAACGTCCGGAGTCTACGAGCAGTACTTC; CDR3 protein: CASSLKTSGVYEQYF
V gene: TRBV9; clone size: -; D gene: -; J gene: TRBJ1-1; CDR3 DNA: TGTGCCAGCAGCGTAGACATGGTCGGGGACACTGAAGCTTTCTTT; CDR3 protein: CASSVDMVGDTEAFF
V gene: TRBV7-9; clone size: -; D gene: TRBD1; J gene: TRBJ2-3; CDR3 DNA: TGTGCCAGCAGCTTAAGTGTCAGGGGGCGCCCCCCAGATACGCAGTATTTT; CDR3 protein: CASSLSVRGRPPDTQYF
V gene: TRBV28; clone size: few; D gene: TRBD2; J gene: TRBJ2-5; CDR3 DNA: TGTGCCAGCAGTTATCCGCTCGGGACTAGCGGGAGACAAGAGACCCAGTACTTC; CDR3 protein: CASSYPLGTSGRQETQYF
V gene: TRBV2; clone size: few; D gene: TRBD1; J gene: TRBJ2-1; CDR3 DNA: TGTGCCAGCAGTCAGCTAGGACAGGGTTTTGGCAATGAGCAGTTCTTC; CDR3 protein: CASSQLGQGFGNEQFF
V gene: TRBV6-2/TRBV6-3; clone size: few; D gene: -; J gene: TRBJ2-2; CDR3 DNA: TGTGCCAGCGGATCACGTTACACCGGGGAGCTGTTTTTT; CDR3 protein: CASGSRYTGELFF
V gene: TRBV10-3; clone size: few; D gene: TRBD2; J gene: TRBJ2-7; CDR3 DNA: TGTGCCATCAGTACCCGACTAGCGGGAGGCTACGAGCAGTACTTC; CDR3 protein: CAISTRLAGGYEQYF
V gene: TRBV4-3; clone size: once; D gene: TRBD1; J gene: TRBJ1-6; CDR3 DNA: TGCGCCAGCAGCCAACGTCACCGGGACAGAAATTCACCCCTCCACTTT; CDR3 protein: CASSQRHRDRNSPLHF
V gene: TRBV11-2; clone size: few; D gene: TRBD2; J gene: TRBJ2-2; CDR3 DNA: TGTGCCAGCAGCGCCGGACTAGCGGGGGCTTTCACCGGGGAGCTGTTTTTT; CDR3 protein: CASSAGLAGAFTGELFF
V gene: TRBV7-8; clone size: few; D gene: -; J gene: TRBJ2-3; CDR3 DNA: TGTGCCAGCAGCTTAATGGATTTAATAACAGATACGCAGTATTTT; CDR3 protein: CASSLMDLITDTQYF
V gene: TRBV9; clone size: -; D gene: -; J gene: TRBJ2-2; CDR3 DNA: TGTGCCAGCACTGCTGGGGGGGCCCTAGGCGGGGAGCTGTTTTTT; CDR3 protein: CASTAGGALGGELFF
V gene: TRBV10-3; clone size: few; D gene: -; J gene: TRBJ2-1; CDR3 DNA: TGTGCCATCAGCACAGGGAAGGTCAATGAGCAGTTCTTC; CDR3 protein: CAISTGKVNEQFF
V gene: TRBV7-6; clone size: few; D gene: TRBD1; J gene: TRBJ1-2; CDR3 DNA: TGTGCCAGCAGCCCTGGACAGGGGTGGGACTATGGCTACACCTTC; CDR3 protein: CASSPGQGWDYGYTF
V gene: TRBV9; clone size: -; D gene: TRBD2; J gene: TRBJ2-7; CDR3 DNA: TGTGCCAGCAGCGCCCGGACTAGCGGGATAGGCGAGCAGTACTTC; CDR3 protein: CASSARTSGIGEQYF
V gene: TRBV29-1; clone size: -; D gene: -; J gene: TRBJ2-5; CDR3 DNA: TGCAGCGTGGCGGGACGCCTGCAAGAGACCCAGTACTTC; CDR3 protein: CSVAGRLQETQYF
V gene: TRBV20-1; clone size: -; D gene: TRBD1; J gene: TRBJ2-7; CDR3 DNA: TGCAGTGCTAGAGAGCCGGGACAGGGGGCCTCTGGGGAGCAGTACTTC; CDR3 protein: CSAREPGQGASGEQYF
V gene: TRBV28; clone size: -; D gene: TRBD2; J gene: TRBJ2-5; CDR3 DNA: TGTGCCAGCAGTCACCAAAAGCGACCCGGACTAGCGGGGGGTTTCGAGACCCAGTACTTC; CDR3 protein: CASSHQKRPGLAGGFETQYF
V gene: TRBV20-1; clone size: few; D gene: -; J gene: TRBJ1-1; CDR3 DNA: TGCAGTGCTAGAGATCCGAAGGGAGACACTGAAGCTTTCTTT; CDR3 protein: CSARDPKGDTEAFF
V gene: TRBV7-2; clone size: -; D gene: TRBD1; J gene: TRBJ2-7; CDR3 DNA: TGTGCCAGCAGCGAACGACAGGGTACGGGCGAGCAGTACTTC; CDR3 protein: CASSERQGTGEQYF
V gene: TRBV3-1; clone size: few; D gene: TRBD1; J gene: TRBJ2-7; CDR3 DNA: TGTGCCAGCAGCCAACCGGGACAGCAGCCCGAGCAGTACTTC; CDR3 protein: CASSQPGQQPEQYF
V gene: TRBV4-2; clone size: -; D gene: TRBD2; J gene: TRBJ2-1; CDR3 DNA: TGTGCCAGCAGCCAAGTCTGGGGAGCGGGGGGCTTCGATGAGCAGTTCTTC; CDR3 protein: CASSQVWGAGGFDEQFF
V gene: TRBV28; clone size: -; D gene: -; J gene: TRBJ2-7; CDR3 DNA: TGTGCCAGCACGGCGGGCCTGAATTACGAGCAGTACTTC; CDR3 protein: CASTAGLNYEQYF
V gene: TRBV19; clone size: -; D gene: TRBD1; J gene: TRBJ1-4; CDR3 DNA: TGTGCCAGTAGTATAGGGGGGACAGGCGAAAAACTGTTTTTT; CDR3 protein: CASSIGGTGEKLFF
V gene: TRBV11-3; clone size: -; D gene: -; J gene: TRBJ2-5; CDR3 DNA: TGTGCCAGCGCACTTGGCCCGGGGGGCCACGAGACCCAGTACTTC; CDR3 protein: CASALGPGGHETQYF
V gene: TRBV28; clone size: -; D gene: TRBD1; J gene: TRBJ2-3; CDR3 DNA: TGTGCCAGCAGTAAACAGGGGGCCGGATCAGATACGCAGTATTTT; CDR3 protein: CASSKQGAGSDTQYF
V gene: TRBV5-1; clone size: few; D gene: TRBD2; J gene: TRBJ2-5; CDR3 DNA: TGCGCCAGCAGCTCCTCAGCGGGGGGGCCCTGGGAGACCCAGTACTTC; CDR3 protein: CASSSSAGGPWETQYF
V gene: TRBV10-3; clone size: -; D gene: -; J gene: TRBJ2-6; CDR3 DNA: TGTGCCATCAGTTGGACGCTCCTTAGGGGGGCCAACGTCCTGACTTTC; CDR3 protein: CAISWTLLRGANVLTF
V gene: TRBV6-2/TRBV6-3; clone size: few; D gene: -; J gene: TRBJ2-1; CDR3 DNA: TGTGCCAGCAATCGGGCCCTCTCCCATGAGCAGTTCTTC; CDR3 protein: CASNRALSHEQFF
V gene: TRBV9; clone size: -; D gene: -; J gene: TRBJ2-7; CDR3 DNA: TGTGCCAGCAGCAAGGGACAACCGGGCGAGCAGTACTTC; CDR3 protein: CASSKGQPGEQYF
V gene: TRBV7-2; clone size: -; D gene: -; J gene: TRBJ2-4; CDR3 DNA: TGTGCCAGCAGCGAGAGGGGCATTCAGTACTTC; CDR3 protein: CASSERGIQYF
V gene: TRBV20-1; clone size: -; D gene: -; J gene: TRBJ1-4; CDR3 DNA: TGCAGTGCTCAAGGTCTGAATGAAAAACTGTTTTTT; CDR3 protein: CSAQGLNEKLFF
V gene: TRBV28; clone size: -; D gene: -; J gene: TRBJ2-2; CDR3 DNA: TGTGCCAGCATAGGGGATCGGAGTTCGAACACCGGGGAGCTGTTTTTT; CDR3 protein: CASIGDRSSNTGELFF